Sequencing of this T cell receptor (beta chain) was carried out in a study of blood T cell repertoires in COVID-19 (dated by TCRdb to the early 2020s). In terms of the full investigation: Samples covering the acute and convalescent phases of COVID-19 were provided by collaborators in the United States, Italy and Spain. The material from the prospective study consisted of cDNA or gDNA derived from T cells, B-cell-depleted T cells, or PBMCs. Deeply sampled blood TCRbeta repertoires from subjects exposed to, actively infected with, or recovered from COVID-19 were included in the dataset. The repertoires were released in a freely available public database intended as a resource for research on the immune response to SARS-CoV-2. The sample metadata nearly always contained a de-identified subject ID, COVID-19 status, age in years and sex. Samples were obtained from the ongoing ImmuneRACE study (first 160 participants) and from over 1,000 subjects provided by 6 global collaborators. HLA class I and class II types, where available, came from metadata supplied by the sample provider rather than from assay-based typing. Study-level results and caveats: The amount of clinical and demographic metadata varied by source and participant and was provided uncurated.

V has 6 bases trimmed and J has 4 bases trimmed; junction bases matching no gene number 10. CDR1 SGHDT and CDR2 YYEEEE are derived from the germline V gene. The CDR3 sequence holds 16 residues, the cysteine and phenylalanine included. The retained sequence is limited to the CDR3, 48 bases, with the frame set at the first base. Each collaborating institution followed its own protocols to collect whole blood in K2EDTA tubes. For TCRbeta analysis, collaborators shipped samples in one of three forms: frozen whole blood, isolated PBMCs, or DNA extracted from either of those sample types. The immunoSEQ Assay, a bias-controlled multiplex PCR, was used to amplify TCRbeta CDR3 regions from genomic DNA. On the authors' methods: The number of nucleated cells in each sample was estimated from the amplification of reference gene primers within the assay. To quantify the absolute abundance of each unique TCRbeta CDR3 rearrangement, sequence reads were collapsed and filtered. For each sample, productive Simpson clonality was calculated as the square root of Simpson's diversity index across productive rearrangements. TCRdb re-hosts the immuneACCESS table, in-frame sequences only. Its copies lack some clones; in the studies checked, an unresolved V gene accounts for under half of them, and the cause for the rest is not known. V, J and clone size were drawn from that table, and D and trimming were deduced from the DNA. The sample profile shows tens of thousands of clones; about 83% of them were found once. Of the sample, over 5% is held by the ten largest clones.

For this clone: The specificity of this receptor is unknown. No base-level quality is on record; no much larger clone is a single base apart.

Specimen: peripheral blood. The receptor's source is a man in his 60s with acute or convalescent COVID-19. This chain joins TRBV5-6 to TRBJ1-2; 12 central bases correspond to TRBD1. CDR3 reads: CASTRDRGRYSYGYTF. The DNA sequence is TGTGCCAGCACCCGGGACAGGGGGCGTTATTCCTATGGCTACACCTTC.